The 23 T cell receptor beta chains presented below share a single source sample, sequenced in a study of cytomegalovirus exposure and HLA in healthy donors. Amplification used 60 Vbeta primers and 13 Jbeta primers. Assay: immunoSEQ multiplex PCR; the TCRdb copy retains only in-frame clones and omits some. The table records about 83,000 clones, 81% of them present only once. Sequencing input: PBMCs. Receptor source: a woman aged 30 to 39 in good health and CMV-seronegative.

V gene TRBV5-4 combines with J gene TRBJ2-7, with D possibly being TRBD2 (5 bases). Per germline, CDR1 SGHNT and CDR2 YYREEE (reference sequence). V dropped 4 bases and J dropped 0 bases, with 11 bases sitting between them. The CDR3 has 14 residues. CDR3 loop: CASSHQRSSYEQYF. In nucleotides, the CDR3 is TGTGCCAGCAGCCATCAGCGGAGCTCCTACGAGCAGTACTTC.

The V and J genes are TRBV4-2 and TRBJ2-1; D perhaps matches TRBD1 (5 bases). The CDR3 covers 15 residues. Germline CDR1 LGHNA, CDR2 YNFKEQ. Trimming stripped 3 bases from V and 2 bases from J, with 11 bases between. CDR3 bases: TGTGCCAGCAGCCAGACAGAGTTCACCTACAATGAGCAGTTCTTC. This encodes CASSQTEFTYNEQFF.

The gene calls are TRBV9 and TRBJ2-5, with 11 bases fitting TRBD2. This CDR3 comprises 15 residues. Germline V gene sequence: CDR1 SGDLS, CDR2 YYNGEE. The V segment lost 0 bases and the J segment 5 bases; nucleotides outside the gene matches: 3. CDR3 coding DNA: TGTGCCAGCAGCGTAGATAGCGGGAGGGGGGAGACCCAGTACTTC. It is translated as CASSVDSGRGETQYF.

This sequence joins TRBV28 and TRBJ2-1, with TRBD2 matching over 8 bases. V dropped 10 bases and J dropped 4; count of bases not matched to a gene: 15. The germline V gene encodes CDR1 MDHEN and CDR2 SYDVKM. This CDR3 region has 16 residues. Here the CDR3 DNA reads TGTGCCATCGCCAACCCCGGGAGGGCCCCTTACAATGAGCAGTTCTTC. Its protein is CAIANPGRAPYNEQFF.

A remark on this clone: Other DNA sequences in this specimen translate into the identical CDR3. The chain uses TRBV7-3 and TRBJ2-3, with 10 bases identical to TRBD2. V lost 0 bases and J lost 4; bases outside the gene matches: 4. The CDR3 has 16 amino acids. Germline V CDR1 and CDR2: SGHTA, FQGTGA. The CDR3 spells CASSLTGLAGADTQYF. As DNA, the CDR3 is TGTGCCAGCAGCTTAACCGGGCTAGCGGGAGCAGATACGCAGTATTTT.

This clone was recorded once. The chain couples TRBV28 to TRBJ2-2; 15 nucleotides align to TRBD2. The V segment lost 2 bases and the J segment 6 bases; nucleotides outside the gene matches: 7. The CDR3 contains 18 residues. Germline CDR1 reads MDHEN; CDR2 reads SYDVKM. The CDR3 DNA reads TGTGCCAGCAGTTTAATCGGACTAGCGGGAGGGCCTGCCGGGGAGCTGTTTTTT. Amino acids: CASSLIGLAGGPAGELFF. Using reference TRBV28 and TRBJ2-2 for the parts outside the CDR3, the full variable domain is DVKVTQSSRYLVKRTGEKVFLECVQDMDHENMFWYRQDPGLGLRLIYFSYDVKMKEKGDIPEGYSVSREKKERFSLILESASTNQTSMYLCASSLIGLAGGPAGELFFGEGSRLTVL.

V usage is TRBV9 and J usage is TRBJ2-1; D is undetermined. Germline assignment: CDR1 SGDLS and CDR2 YYNGEE. Between the trimmed V and J ends, which lost 4 bases and 10 bases, there was a span of 15 bases. CDR3 size: 13 residues. The CDR3 bases are TGTGCCAGCAGCCCCGGCGAGGCTAGAGAGCAGTTCTTC. Residues: CASSPGEAREQFF.

This clone is a singleton in its sample. The rearrangement uses TRBV27 and TRBJ1-1; no clear D. Trimming left V 6 bases short and J 1 base short, with 12 bases between. This CDR3 is 14 amino acids long. Germline V CDR1 and CDR2: MNHEY, SMNVEV (reference sequence). Here the CDR3 reads CASSRTAENTEAFF. The CDR3 coding sequence is TGTGCCAGCAGCCGAACAGCTGAGAACACTGAAGCTTTCTTT.

This clone was seen only a few times. The chain joins TRBV29-1 to TRBJ2-6; the D is unclear. Germline-derived CDR1 and CDR2 are SQVTM and ANQGSEA. The CDR3 loop spans 13 amino acids. The V gene lost 3 bases and the J gene lost 4 bases, with 7 bases spanning the gap. The chain's CDR3 is CSVEFPGANVLTF. The CDR3 region has the DNA TGCAGCGTTGAGTTTCCGGGGGCCAACGTCCTGACTTTC.

Only one count was recorded for this clone. The chain employs TRBV5-1 and TRBJ2-5; a weak D match, TRBD2 (6 bases). The CDR3 is 14 amino acids. Trimming pared 0 bases from V and 2 bases from J, leaving 8 bases between. CDR1 and CDR2 (germline): SGHRS, YFSETQ. The CDR3: CASSLGRGQETQYF. In DNA, the CDR3 is TGCGCCAGCAGCTTGGGTCGGGGGCAAGAGACCCAGTACTTC.

About this clone: At one boundary the junction diverges from the germline segment, which might be a read error. This chain links TRBV30 with TRBJ2-4; possible D gene TRBD2, 5 bases. The germline gives CDR1 GTSNPN, CDR2 SVGIG (reference sequence). CDR3 length equals 15 residues. The CDR3, as DNA: TGTGCCTGGGGTGTGGGCGGGCTGGCCAAAAACATTCAGTACTTC. This sequence encodes CAWGVGGLAKNIQYF.

This clone was seen once. The chain uses TRBV5-1 and TRBJ2-1, with 7 nucleotides matching TRBD1. Germline loops: CDR1 SGHRS, CDR2 YFSETQ. The V gene end was trimmed by 4 bases and the J gene end by 4 bases; junction bases not matched to a gene: 5. The CDR3 is 14 residues long. CDR3 region: CASSPQGTYNEQFF. The CDR3 DNA follows: TGCGCCAGCAGCCCACAGGGGACGTACAATGAGCAGTTCTTC.

The chain uses TRBV5-1 and TRBJ2-7, with D perhaps matching TRBD2 (5 bases). The germline V and J ends were trimmed by 4 bases and 1 base, with 15 bases remaining between them. This CDR3 region has 15 residues. Germline V gives CDR1 SGHRS, CDR2 YFSETQ. The CDR3 loop is CASSQSGLRSYEQYF. CDR3 sequence (DNA): TGCGCCAGCAGCCAAAGCGGACTCCGATCCTACGAGCAGTACTTC.

The V call is TRBV19, the J call TRBJ2-7; D is unclear. Germline assignment: CDR1 LNHDA and CDR2 SQIVND (reference sequence). The CDR3 contains 14 residues. V lost 3 bases to trimming and J lost 2 bases, with 11 bases between them. The CDR3 loop reads CASSMAGIPYEQYF. CDR3 sequence (DNA): TGTGCCAGTAGTATGGCAGGTATCCCCTACGAGCAGTACTTC.

The chain has TRBV27 and TRBJ2-1; TRBD2 might be the D (5 bases). Trimming removed 7 bases at V and 7 bases at J, with 14 bases between. The CDR3 extends over 13 amino acids. Germline values: CDR1 MNHEY, CDR2 SMNVEV (reference sequence). In DNA form, the CDR3 reads TGTGCCAGCACCTCGAGGGCCGGGAATGAGCAGTTCTTC. Protein sequence: CASTSRAGNEQFF.

The CDR3 DNA is TGTGCCAGCAGCTTAGTTGCGGGAGGTCTAGAAGAGCAGTACTTC. Amino acid sequence: CASSLVAGGLEEQYF. The J gene is TRBJ2-7, the V gene TRBV7-6; 8 bases are shared with TRBD2. This CDR3 is built from 15 residues. Germline loops: CDR1 SGHVS, CDR2 FNYEAQ. Trimming at V came to 1 base and at J to 7 bases, leaving 9 bases not matched to a gene.

This clone was seen a handful of times. The chain combines TRBV10-3 with TRBJ2-5, with 7 bases lining up with TRBD2. From germline, CDR1 is ENHRY and CDR2 SYGVKD. The CDR3 is made up of 12 amino acids. The V segment lost 6 bases and the J segment 5 bases; nucleotides outside the gene matches: 3. The DNA for the CDR3 is TGTGCCATCAGGGGGGGGGTTGAGACCCAGTACTTC. The encoded protein is CAIRGGVETQYF.

V and J are TRBV7-3 and TRBJ2-6; 12 nucleotides line up with TRBD2. The CDR3 has 20 residues. Germline-derived CDR1 and CDR2 are SGHTA and FQGTGA. V shed 2 bases and J 1 base; nucleotides not matched to a gene: 9. CDR3 bases: TGTGCCAGCAGCTTATCCGGACTAGCGGGATTGGGATCTGGGGCCAACGTCCTGACTTTC. Residues: CASSLSGLAGLGSGANVLTF.

The chain uses TRBV18 and TRBJ2-5; 11 nucleotides agree with TRBD2. CDR3 length: 16 amino acids. Germline V lookup: CDR1 KGHSH, CDR2 LQKENI. V shed 5 bases, J shed 1 base, and the junction held 6 bases outside the gene matches. In DNA, the CDR3 is TGTGCCAGCTCAATCCTTGGGACTAGCGGCCAAGAGACCCAGTACTTC. Translation gives CASSILGTSGQETQYF.

The V gene is TRBV7-2, the J gene TRBJ1-3; the D is unclear. CDR3 length: 14 amino acids. Trimming removed 5 bases at V and 0 bases at J, with 8 bases between. The germline V gene has CDR1 SGHTA and CDR2 FQGNSA. The CDR3 DNA follows: TGTGCCAGCAGCCAGGCCAACTCTGGAAACACCATATATTTT. Translation: CASSQANSGNTIYF.

V is TRBV5-1 and J is TRBJ2-7; 9 bases match TRBD1. Germline V gene sequence: CDR1 SGHRS, CDR2 YFSETQ. V lost 4 bases to trimming and J lost 0 bases; unmatched junction nucleotides: 2. The CDR3 is made up of 14 amino acids. The chain's CDR3 is CASSAQGASYEQYF. The CDR3 DNA is TGCGCCAGCAGCGCACAGGGGGCCTCCTACGAGCAGTACTTC. The entire variable domain, with the rest obtained from reference TRBV5-1 and TRBJ2-7, is as follows: KAGVTQTPRYLIKTRGQQVTLSCSPISGHRSVSWYQQTPGQGLQFLFEYFSETQRNKGNFPGRFSGRQFSNSRSEMNVSTLELGDSALYLCASSAQGASYEQYFGPGTRLTVT.

J is TRBJ2-2 and V is TRBV5-4; D perhaps matches TRBD2 (6 bases). Germline V gives CDR1 SGHNT, CDR2 YYREEE (reference sequence). Trimming took 3 bases from V and 4 from J, leaving 16 bases between them. This CDR3 contains 16 residues. The CDR3 DNA is TGTGCCAGCAGCTCAATAGCGGATTTCGGCACCGGGGAGCTGTTTTTT. Translation: CASSSIADFGTGELFF.

The rearrangement links TRBV7-3 to TRBJ2-4; D ambiguous. Germline CDR1 SGHTA, CDR2 FQGTGA. CDR3 size: 14 residues. V dropped 2 bases and J dropped 7 bases, with 12 bases sitting between them. The CDR3 DNA follows: TGTGCCAGCAGCTTAGCTTCGACTTCTAACATTCAGTACTTC. This encodes CASSLASTSNIQYF.